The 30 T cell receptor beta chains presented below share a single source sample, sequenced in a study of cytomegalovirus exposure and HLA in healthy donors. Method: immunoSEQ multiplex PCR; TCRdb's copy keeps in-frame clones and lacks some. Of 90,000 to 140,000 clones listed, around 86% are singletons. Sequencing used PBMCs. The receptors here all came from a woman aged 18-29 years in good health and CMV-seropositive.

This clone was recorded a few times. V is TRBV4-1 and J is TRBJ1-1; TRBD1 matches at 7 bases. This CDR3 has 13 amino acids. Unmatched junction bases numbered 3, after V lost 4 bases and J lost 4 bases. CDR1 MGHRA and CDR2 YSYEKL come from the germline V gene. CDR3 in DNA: TGCGCCAGCAGCCGAGGGACAGCCACTGAAGCTTTCTTT. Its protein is CASSRGTATEAFF.

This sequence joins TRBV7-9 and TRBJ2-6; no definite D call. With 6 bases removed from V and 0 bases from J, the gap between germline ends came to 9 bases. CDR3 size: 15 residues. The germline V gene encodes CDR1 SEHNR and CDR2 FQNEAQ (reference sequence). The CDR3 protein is CASRQLSSGANVLTF. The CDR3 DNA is TGTGCCAGCAGGCAACTGAGCTCTGGGGCCAACGTCCTGACTTTC.

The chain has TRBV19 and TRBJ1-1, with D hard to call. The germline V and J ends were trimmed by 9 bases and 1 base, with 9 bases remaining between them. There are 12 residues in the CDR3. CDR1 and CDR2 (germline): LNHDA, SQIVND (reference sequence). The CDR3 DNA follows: TGTGCCAGCGCTTCAGGGAACACTGAAGCTTTCTTT. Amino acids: CASASGNTEAFF.

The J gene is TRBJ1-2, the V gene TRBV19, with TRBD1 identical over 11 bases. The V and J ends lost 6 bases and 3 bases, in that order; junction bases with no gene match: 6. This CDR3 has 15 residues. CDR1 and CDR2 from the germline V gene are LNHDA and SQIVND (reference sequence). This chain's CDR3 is CASRRGGQGDYGYTF. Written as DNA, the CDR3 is TGTGCCAGTAGAAGAGGGGGACAGGGGGACTATGGCTACACCTTC.

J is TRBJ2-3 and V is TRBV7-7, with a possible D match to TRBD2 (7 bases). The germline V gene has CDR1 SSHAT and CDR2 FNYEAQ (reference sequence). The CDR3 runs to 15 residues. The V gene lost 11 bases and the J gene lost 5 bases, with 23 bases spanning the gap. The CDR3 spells CALIELGGAGDTQYF. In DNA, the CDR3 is TGTGCCCTAATCGAACTGGGGGGGGCTGGAGATACGCAGTATTTT.

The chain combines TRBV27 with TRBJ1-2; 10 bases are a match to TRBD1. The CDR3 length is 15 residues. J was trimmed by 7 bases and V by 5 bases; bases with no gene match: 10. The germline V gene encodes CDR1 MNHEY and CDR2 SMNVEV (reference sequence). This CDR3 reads CASSGRDRGLSGYTF. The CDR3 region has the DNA TGTGCCAGCAGTGGGCGTGACAGGGGGCTTTCTGGCTACACCTTC.

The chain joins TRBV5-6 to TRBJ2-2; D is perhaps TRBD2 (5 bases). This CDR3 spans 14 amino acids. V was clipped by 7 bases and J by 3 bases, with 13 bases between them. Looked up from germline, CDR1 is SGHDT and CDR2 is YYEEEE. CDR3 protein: CASLDWSYTGELFF. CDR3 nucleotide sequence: TGTGCCAGCCTGGACTGGAGCTACACCGGGGAGCTGTTTTTT.

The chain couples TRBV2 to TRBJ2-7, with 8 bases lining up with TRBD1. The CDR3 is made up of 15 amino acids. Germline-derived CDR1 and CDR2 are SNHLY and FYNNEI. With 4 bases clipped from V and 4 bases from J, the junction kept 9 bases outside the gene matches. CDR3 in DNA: TGTGCCAGCAGTGGGCAGGGGGCCATGTCTTACGAGCAGTACTTC. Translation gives CASSGQGAMSYEQYF.

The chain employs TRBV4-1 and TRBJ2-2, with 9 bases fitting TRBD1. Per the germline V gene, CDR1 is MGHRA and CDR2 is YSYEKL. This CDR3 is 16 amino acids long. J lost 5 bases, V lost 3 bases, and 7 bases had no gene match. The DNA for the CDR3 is TGCGCCAGCAGCCACCGACAGGGGGGGTGGACCGGGGAGCTGTTTTTT. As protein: CASSHRQGGWTGELFF.

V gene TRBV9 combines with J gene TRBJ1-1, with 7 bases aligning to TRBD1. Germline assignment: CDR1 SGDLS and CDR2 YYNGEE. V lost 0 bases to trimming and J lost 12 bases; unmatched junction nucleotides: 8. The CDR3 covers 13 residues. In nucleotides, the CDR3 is TGTGCCAGCAGCGTAGCCGGAGGGGGCTTAACTTTCTTT. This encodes CASSVAGGGLTFF.

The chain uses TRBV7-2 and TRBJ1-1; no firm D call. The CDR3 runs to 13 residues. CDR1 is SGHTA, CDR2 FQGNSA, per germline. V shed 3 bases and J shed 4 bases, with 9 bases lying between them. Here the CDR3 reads CASSFARFTEAFF. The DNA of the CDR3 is TGTGCCAGCAGCTTTGCGCGTTTCACTGAAGCTTTCTTT. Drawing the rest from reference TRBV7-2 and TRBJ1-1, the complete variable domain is GAGVSQSPSNKVTEKGKDVELRCDPISGHTALYWYRQSLGQGLEFLIYFQGNSAPDKSGLPSDRFSAERTGGSVSTLTIQRTQQEDSAVYLCASSFARFTEAFFGQGTRLTVV.

The CDR3 nucleotides read TGCGCCAGCAGCTTACAGGGGGCCTATAATTCACCCCTCCACTTT. Translated, it gives CASSLQGAYNSPLHF. The rearrangement uses TRBV5-1 and TRBJ1-6, with 8 bases that match TRBD1. Losses at the gene ends were 2 bases for V and 2 bases for J; bases not matched to a gene: 0. CDR1 and CDR2 (germline): SGHRS, YFSETQ. This CDR3 is 15 amino acids long.

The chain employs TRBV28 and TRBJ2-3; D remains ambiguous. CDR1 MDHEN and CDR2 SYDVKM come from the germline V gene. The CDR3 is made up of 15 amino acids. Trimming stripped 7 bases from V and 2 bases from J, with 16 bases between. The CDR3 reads CASKNRPSNTDTQYF. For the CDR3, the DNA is TGTGCCAGCAAAAACAGACCTTCTAACACAGATACGCAGTATTTT.

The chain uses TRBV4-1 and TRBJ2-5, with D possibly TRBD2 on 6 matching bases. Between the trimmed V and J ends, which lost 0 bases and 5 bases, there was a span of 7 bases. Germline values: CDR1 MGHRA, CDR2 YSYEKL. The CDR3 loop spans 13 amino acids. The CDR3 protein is CASSQDGGETQYF. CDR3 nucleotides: TGCGCCAGCAGCCAAGATGGGGGGGAGACCCAGTACTTC.

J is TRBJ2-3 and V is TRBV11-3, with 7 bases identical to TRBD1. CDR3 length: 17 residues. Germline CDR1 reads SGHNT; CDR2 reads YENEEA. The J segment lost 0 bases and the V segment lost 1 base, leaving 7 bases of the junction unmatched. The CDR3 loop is CASSLGRDSVSTDTQYF. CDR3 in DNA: TGTGCCAGCAGCTTAGGCCGGGACAGTGTTAGCACAGATACGCAGTATTTT.

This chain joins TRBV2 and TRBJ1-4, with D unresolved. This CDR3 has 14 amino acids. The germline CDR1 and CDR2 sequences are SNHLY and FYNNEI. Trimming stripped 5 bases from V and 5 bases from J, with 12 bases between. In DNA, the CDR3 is TGTGCCAGCAGTTCGACCGGGAACAATGAAAAACTGTTTTTT. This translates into CASSSTGNNEKLFF.

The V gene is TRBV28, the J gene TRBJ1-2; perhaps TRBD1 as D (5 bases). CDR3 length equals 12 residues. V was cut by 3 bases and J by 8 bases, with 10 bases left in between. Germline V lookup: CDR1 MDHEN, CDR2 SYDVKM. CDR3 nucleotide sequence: TGTGCCAGCAGTTTGGGCAGGGCCGGCTACACCTTC. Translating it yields CASSLGRAGYTF.

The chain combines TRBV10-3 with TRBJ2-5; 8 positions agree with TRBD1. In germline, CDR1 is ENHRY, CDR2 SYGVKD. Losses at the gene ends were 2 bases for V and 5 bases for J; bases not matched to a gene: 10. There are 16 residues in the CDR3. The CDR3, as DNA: TGTGCCATCAGTGAGAATCCAGGGGGCGCTTTGGAGACCCAGTACTTC. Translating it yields CAISENPGGALETQYF.

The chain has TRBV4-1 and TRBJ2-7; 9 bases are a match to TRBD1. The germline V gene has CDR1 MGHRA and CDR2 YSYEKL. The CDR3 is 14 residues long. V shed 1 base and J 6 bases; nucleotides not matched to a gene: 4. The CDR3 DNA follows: TGCGCCAGCAGCCAAGGGGACAGGGTAGGCGAGCAGTACTTC. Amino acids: CASSQGDRVGEQYF.

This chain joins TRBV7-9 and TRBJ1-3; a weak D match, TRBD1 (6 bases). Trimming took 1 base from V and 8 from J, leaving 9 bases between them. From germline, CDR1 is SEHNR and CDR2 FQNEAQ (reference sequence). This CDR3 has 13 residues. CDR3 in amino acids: CASSLGGGDTIYF. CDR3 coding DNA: TGTGCCAGCAGCTTAGGAGGGGGTGACACCATATATTTT.

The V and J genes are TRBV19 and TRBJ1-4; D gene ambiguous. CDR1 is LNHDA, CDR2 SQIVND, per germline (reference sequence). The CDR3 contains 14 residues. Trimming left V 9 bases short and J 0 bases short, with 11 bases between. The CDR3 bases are TGTGCCAGCCTAAGTACGGCAACTAATGAAAAACTGTTTTTT. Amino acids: CASLSTATNEKLFF. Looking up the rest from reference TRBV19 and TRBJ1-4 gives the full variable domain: DGGITQSPKYLFRKEGQNVTLSCEQNLNHDAMYWYRQDPGQGLRLIYYSQIVNDFQKGDIAEGYSVSREKKESFPLTVTSAQKNPTAFYLCASLSTATNEKLFFGSGTQLSVL.

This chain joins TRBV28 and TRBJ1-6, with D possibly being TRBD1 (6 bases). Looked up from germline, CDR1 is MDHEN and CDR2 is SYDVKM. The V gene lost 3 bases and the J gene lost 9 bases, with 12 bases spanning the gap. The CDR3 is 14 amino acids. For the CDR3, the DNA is TGTGCCAGCAGTTTGTCCGGGACAAGTTCACCCCTCCACTTT. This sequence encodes CASSLSGTSSPLHF.

The CDR3 here is CATGLADYNEQFF. The CDR3 DNA follows: TGTGCCACGGGGTTAGCGGATTACAATGAGCAGTTCTTC. This chain connects TRBV2 to TRBJ2-1; perhaps TRBD2 as D (6 bases). The CDR3 is 13 residues long. In germline, CDR1 is SNHLY, CDR2 FYNNEI. V lost 10 bases and J 4 bases, leaving 14 bases between the germline ends.

The CDR3 is CSARRSEQFF. The CDR3 DNA reads as TGCAGTGCTAGGAGGAGTGAGCAGTTCTTC. The V gene is TRBV20-1, the J gene TRBJ2-1; no firm D call. From germline, CDR1 is DFQATT and CDR2 SNEGSKA (reference sequence). This CDR3 is 10 amino acids long. The V end lost 3 bases, the J end lost 9 bases, and 6 bases lay between the germline ends.

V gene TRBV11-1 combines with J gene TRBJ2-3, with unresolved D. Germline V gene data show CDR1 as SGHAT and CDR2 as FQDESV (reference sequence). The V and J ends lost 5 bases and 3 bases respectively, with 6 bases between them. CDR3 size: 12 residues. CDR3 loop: CASSLTTDTQYF. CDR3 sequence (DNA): TGTGCCAGCAGCCTGACAACAGATACGCAGTATTTT.

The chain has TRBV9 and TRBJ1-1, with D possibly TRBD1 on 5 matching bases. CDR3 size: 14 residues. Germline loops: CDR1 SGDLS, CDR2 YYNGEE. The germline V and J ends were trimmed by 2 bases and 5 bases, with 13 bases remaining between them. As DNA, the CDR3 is TGTGCCAGCAGCGTGGGACCCGGGGGGACTGAAGCTTTCTTT. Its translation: CASSVGPGGTEAFF.

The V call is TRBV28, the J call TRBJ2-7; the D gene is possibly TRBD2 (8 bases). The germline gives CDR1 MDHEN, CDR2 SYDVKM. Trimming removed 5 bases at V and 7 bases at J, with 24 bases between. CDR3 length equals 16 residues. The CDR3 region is CASSPTGGGSFGEQYF. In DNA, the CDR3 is TGTGCCAGCAGTCCAACGGGAGGGGGCAGTTTTGGAGAGCAGTACTTC.

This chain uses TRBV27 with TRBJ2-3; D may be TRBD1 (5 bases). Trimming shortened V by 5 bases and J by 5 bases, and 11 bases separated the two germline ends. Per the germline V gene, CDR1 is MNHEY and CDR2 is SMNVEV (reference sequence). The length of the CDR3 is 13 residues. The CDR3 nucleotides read TGTGCCAGCAGTCAGGGTACGGAAGATACGCAGTATTTT. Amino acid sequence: CASSQGTEDTQYF.

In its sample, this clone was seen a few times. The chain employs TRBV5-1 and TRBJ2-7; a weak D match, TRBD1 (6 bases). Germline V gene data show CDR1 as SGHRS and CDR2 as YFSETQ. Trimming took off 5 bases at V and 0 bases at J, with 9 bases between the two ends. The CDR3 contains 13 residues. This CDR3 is CASRPDSSYEQYF. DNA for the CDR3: TGCGCCAGCAGGCCGGACAGCTCCTACGAGCAGTACTTC.

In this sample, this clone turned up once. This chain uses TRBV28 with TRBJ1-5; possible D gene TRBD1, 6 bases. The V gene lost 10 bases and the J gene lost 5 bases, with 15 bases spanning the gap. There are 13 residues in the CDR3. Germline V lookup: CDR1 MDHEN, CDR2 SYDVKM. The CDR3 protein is CAIEQGGYQPQHF. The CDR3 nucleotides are TGTGCCATCGAGCAAGGGGGTTATCAGCCCCAGCATTTT. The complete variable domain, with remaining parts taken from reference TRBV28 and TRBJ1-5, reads DVKVTQSSRYLVKRTGEKVFLECVQDMDHENMFWYRQDPGLGLRLIYFSYDVKMKEKGDIPEGYSVSREKKERFSLILESASTNQTSMYLCAIEQGGYQPQHFGDGTRLSIL.